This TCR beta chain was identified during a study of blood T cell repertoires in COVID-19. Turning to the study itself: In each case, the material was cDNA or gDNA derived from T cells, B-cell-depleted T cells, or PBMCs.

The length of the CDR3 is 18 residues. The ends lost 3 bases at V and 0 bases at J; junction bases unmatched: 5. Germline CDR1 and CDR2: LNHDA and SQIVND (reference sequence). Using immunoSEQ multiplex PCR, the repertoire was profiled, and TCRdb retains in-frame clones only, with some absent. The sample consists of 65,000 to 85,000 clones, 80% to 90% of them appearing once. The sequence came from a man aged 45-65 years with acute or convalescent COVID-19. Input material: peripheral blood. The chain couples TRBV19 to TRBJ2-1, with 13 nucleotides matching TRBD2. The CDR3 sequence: CASSIPRTSGSSYNEQFF. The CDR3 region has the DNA TGTGCCAGTAGTATTCCCCGGACTAGCGGGAGCTCCTACAATGAGCAGTTCTTC.